Below, 18 T cell receptor beta chains from the same sample are listed, as sequenced in a study of T cell responses to AZD1222 COVID-19 vaccine. Only in-frame clones appear in the TCRdb table, and some are missing; sequencing was by immunoSEQ multiplex PCR. The sample has 100,000 or so clones; around 87% are singletons. The specimen comprised peripheral blood, sampled on day 0 of AZD1222 vaccination. These receptors all stem from an adult in good health.

This chain links TRBV29-1 with TRBJ1-1; D ambiguous. This CDR3 has 8 residues. V shed 4 bases and J shed 10 bases, with 4 bases lying between them. Germline-derived CDR1 and CDR2 are SQVTM and ANQGSEA. The CDR3 spells CSVGGAFF. DNA for the CDR3: TGCAGCGTTGGGGGAGCTTTCTTT.

The gene calls are TRBV5-5 and TRBJ2-7, with 7 positions matching TRBD1. Germline CDR1 SGHKS, CDR2 YYEKEE (reference sequence). V dropped 4 bases and J dropped 13; count of bases not matched to a gene: 14. CDR3 length: 13 residues. In nucleotides, the CDR3 is TGTGCCAGCAGCCCCTCAACCGAAACAGGGGACTACTTC. Protein: CASSPSTETGDYF.

The V gene is TRBV5-6, the J gene TRBJ1-5, with 9 bases aligning to TRBD1. This CDR3 spans 16 amino acids. CDR1 is SGHDT, CDR2 YYEEEE, per germline. Trimming removed 4 bases from V and 1 base from J; junction bases left unmatched: 6. Here the CDR3 reads CASSRGTGKSNQPQHF. DNA of the CDR3: TGTGCCAGCAGCCGCGGGACAGGGAAAAGCAATCAGCCCCAGCATTTT.

The chain employs TRBV7-8 and TRBJ2-7, with TRBD1 matching 10 bases. The CDR3 extends over 14 amino acids. Germline CDR1 and CDR2: SGHVS and FQNEAQ. J lost 6 bases, V lost 8 bases, and 10 bases had no gene match. CDR3 sequence: CASYPGQGTVEQYF. For the CDR3, the DNA is TGTGCCAGCTACCCGGGACAGGGGACCGTCGAGCAGTACTTC.

This sequence joins TRBV7-2 and TRBJ2-3; 11 bases map to TRBD2. Germline-derived CDR1 and CDR2 are SGHTA and FQGNSA. This CDR3 has 15 amino acids. With 1 base clipped from V and 11 bases from J, the junction kept 8 bases outside the gene matches. The CDR3 coding sequence is TGTGCCAGCAGCTTAGGGTGGACTAGCGGGTGGGGGCAGTATTTT. This translates into CASSLGWTSGWGQYF. Combining the CDR3 with reference TRBV7-2 and TRBJ2-3 gives the whole variable domain GAGVSQSPSNKVTEKGKDVELRCDPISGHTALYWYRQSLGQGLEFLIYFQGNSAPDKSGLPSDRFSAERTGGSVSTLTIQRTQQEDSAVYLCASSLGWTSGWGQYFGPGTRLTVL.

This CDR3 reads CASSEGLAGSGELFF. As DNA, the CDR3 is TGTGCCAGCAGTGAGGGACTAGCGGGGTCCGGGGAGCTGTTTTTT. The chain has TRBV2 and TRBJ2-2; 13 bases match TRBD2. Losses at the gene ends were 3 bases for V and 6 bases for J; bases not matched to a gene: 1. The length of the CDR3 is 15 residues. Germline V gene data show CDR1 as SNHLY and CDR2 as FYNNEI.

V usage is TRBV25-1 and J usage is TRBJ2-3; tentatively, D is TRBD1 (5 bases). The CDR3 length is 14 residues. Germline CDR1 MGHDK, CDR2 SYGVNS. V was pared by 4 bases and J by 1 base, with 9 bases between. CDR3 sequence: CASSVGAGTDTQYF. In nucleotides, the CDR3 is TGTGCCAGCAGTGTTGGGGCGGGCACAGATACGCAGTATTTT.

This clone was counted once. This chain connects TRBV9 to TRBJ1-1, with 7 bases identical to TRBD1. Trimming removed 4 bases from V and 4 bases from J; junction bases left unmatched: 7. This CDR3 has 14 amino acids. The germline V gene encodes CDR1 SGDLS and CDR2 YYNGEE. CDR3 residues: CASSLTGDGTEAFF. CDR3 bases: TGTGCCAGCAGCTTAACAGGGGATGGCACTGAAGCTTTCTTT.

The chain uses TRBV18 and TRBJ1-1; perhaps TRBD1 as D (5 bases). This CDR3 has 13 amino acids. Germline lookup yields CDR1 KGHSH and CDR2 LQKENI. V lost 4 bases, J lost 4 bases, and 10 bases lay in between. CDR3 sequence: CASSLGEGTEAFF. As DNA, the CDR3 is TGTGCCAGCTCACTGGGGGAGGGCACTGAAGCTTTCTTT.

This sequence joins TRBV2 and TRBJ2-3; D perhaps matches TRBD2 (6 bases). CDR1 and CDR2 from the germline V gene are SNHLY and FYNNEI. Trimming removed 7 bases at V and 2 bases at J, with 22 bases between. The CDR3 has 17 residues. The CDR3 bases are TGTGCCAGCACCCCCACGCCCAGCGGGTTTCTCACAGATACGCAGTATTTT. Its protein product is CASTPTPSGFLTDTQYF.

The chain couples TRBV19 to TRBJ2-7; D remains ambiguous. Germline loops: CDR1 LNHDA, CDR2 SQIVND (reference sequence). CDR3 length: 14 amino acids. Trimming removed 1 base at V and 2 bases at J, with 9 bases between. The CDR3 DNA reads TGTGCCAGTAGTATAGGCGCGTTAACCTACGAGCAGTACTTC. Amino acids: CASSIGALTYEQYF. The complete variable domain, with remaining parts taken from reference TRBV19 and TRBJ2-7, reads DGGITQSPKYLFRKEGQNVTLSCEQNLNHDAMYWYRQDPGQGLRLIYYSQIVNDFQKGDIAEGYSVSREKKESFPLTVTSAQKNPTAFYLCASSIGALTYEQYFGPGTRLTVT.

This rearrangement joins TRBV30 to TRBJ1-1, with 9 bases matching TRBD1. This CDR3 is 15 amino acids long. Germline values: CDR1 GTSNPN, CDR2 SVGIG (reference sequence). V was pared by 5 bases and J by 1 base, with 8 bases of the junction left unmatched. CDR3 in DNA: TGTGCCTGGGCACCGGGACAGGGACCGAACACTGAAGCTTTCTTT. It is translated as CAWAPGQGPNTEAFF.

The V call is TRBV7-9, the J call TRBJ2-7, with 8 bases matching TRBD2. The V gene's germline CDR1 is SEHNR and CDR2 FQNEAQ (reference sequence). With V trimmed by 0 bases and J by 2 bases, 15 bases remained unmatched. The CDR3 sequence is 19 residues long. CDR3: CASSLATYVRGGFAYEQYF. The CDR3, as DNA: TGTGCCAGCAGCTTAGCCACCTATGTTCGGGGGGGCTTCGCCTACGAGCAGTACTTC.

Only one count was recorded for this clone. CDR3 amino acids: CASTTGQRGYTF. The CDR3 DNA reads TGTGCCAGCACCACTGGACAGAGGGGCTACACCTTC. V gene TRBV2 combines with J gene TRBJ1-2; TRBD1 is a possible D gene (6 bases). Germline-derived CDR1 and CDR2 are SNHLY and FYNNEI. The CDR3 has 12 residues. V lost 7 bases and J 8 bases, leaving 14 bases between the germline ends.

V is TRBV19 and J is TRBJ1-2, with a possible D match to TRBD1 (5 bases). V was clipped by 5 bases and J by 1 base, with 20 bases between them. The CDR3 length is 17 residues. The germline CDR1 and CDR2 sequences are LNHDA and SQIVND (reference sequence). The CDR3 protein is CASSFPRDGRGNYGYTF. As DNA, the CDR3 is TGTGCCAGTAGTTTCCCGCGGGACGGGCGTGGTAACTATGGCTACACCTTC.

V is TRBV3-1 (or the pseudogene TRBV3-2) and J is TRBJ1-3; D is uncertain. CDR3 length: 11 amino acids. CDR1 is LGHDT and CDR2 is YNNKEL in the germline V gene (reference sequence). Trimming left V 4 bases short and J 7 bases short, with 5 bases between. CDR3 in amino acids: CASSRSNTIYF. In DNA, the CDR3 is TGTGCCAGCAGCCGATCGAACACCATATATTTT.

The gene calls are TRBV11-2 and TRBJ2-1; D gene uncertain. The CDR3 has 14 residues. V dropped 1 base and J dropped 2 bases, with 6 bases sitting between them. Germline-derived CDR1 and CDR2 are SGHAT and FQNNGV. The chain's CDR3 is CASSLASAYNEQFF. CDR3 nucleotide sequence: TGTGCCAGCAGCTTAGCCTCGGCCTACAATGAGCAGTTCTTC.

V is TRBV19 and J is TRBJ1-1, with 8 bases matching TRBD1. Germline V gene lookup returns CDR1 LNHDA and CDR2 SQIVND (reference sequence). The V segment lost 6 bases and the J segment 1 base; nucleotides outside the gene matches: 4. This CDR3 is built from 14 residues. CDR3 region: CASRVGTGNTEAFF. CDR3 DNA: TGTGCCAGTAGGGTTGGGACAGGGAACACTGAAGCTTTCTTT.